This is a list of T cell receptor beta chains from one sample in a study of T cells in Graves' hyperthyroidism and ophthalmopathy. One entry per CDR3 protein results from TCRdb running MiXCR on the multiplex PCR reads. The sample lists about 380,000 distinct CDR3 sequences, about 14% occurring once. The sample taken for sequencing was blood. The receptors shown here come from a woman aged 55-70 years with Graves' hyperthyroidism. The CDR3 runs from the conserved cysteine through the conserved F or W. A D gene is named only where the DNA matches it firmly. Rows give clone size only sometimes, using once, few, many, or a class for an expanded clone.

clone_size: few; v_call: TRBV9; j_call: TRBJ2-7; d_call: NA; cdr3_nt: TGTGCCAGCAGCGTAGAACCAAAGGGGTACGAGCAGTACTTC; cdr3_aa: CASSVEPKGYEQYF
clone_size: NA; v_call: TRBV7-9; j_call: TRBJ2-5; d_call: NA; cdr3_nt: TGTGCCAGCAGCTTCCTATTCCAAGAGACCCAGTACTTC; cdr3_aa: CASSFLFQETQYF
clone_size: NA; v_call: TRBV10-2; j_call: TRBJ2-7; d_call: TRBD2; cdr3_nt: TGCGCCAGCAGCCTGGGACTAGCGGAGACCTACGAGCAGTACTTC; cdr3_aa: CASSLGLAETYEQYF
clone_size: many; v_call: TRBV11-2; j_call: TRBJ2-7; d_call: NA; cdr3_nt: TGTGCCAGCAGCCAACTCGACGAGCAGTACTTC; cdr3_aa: CASSQLDEQYF
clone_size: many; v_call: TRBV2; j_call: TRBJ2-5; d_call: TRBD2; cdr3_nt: TGTGCCAGCAGTAAGCGGGAGGGCCGTGAGACCCAGTACTTC; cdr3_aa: CASSKREGRETQYF
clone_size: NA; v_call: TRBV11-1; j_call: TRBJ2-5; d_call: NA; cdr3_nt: TGTGCCAGCAGTCCCGGGAGACACCGGGTGAAAGAGACCCAGTACTTC; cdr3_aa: CASSPGRHRVKETQYF
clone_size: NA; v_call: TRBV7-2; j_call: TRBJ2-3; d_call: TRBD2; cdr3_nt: TGTGCCAGCAGCGGGACTAGCGGGAGGATAGATACGCAGTATTTT; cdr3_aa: CASSGTSGRIDTQYF
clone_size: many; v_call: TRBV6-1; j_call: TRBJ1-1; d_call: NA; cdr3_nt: TGTGCCAGCAGGGTAGACAAGCAGAACACTGAAGCTTTCTTT; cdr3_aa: CASRVDKQNTEAFF
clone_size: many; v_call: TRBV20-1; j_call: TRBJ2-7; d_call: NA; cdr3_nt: TGCAGCATCTGGGCGGGAAACGAGCAGTACTTC; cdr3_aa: CSIWAGNEQYF
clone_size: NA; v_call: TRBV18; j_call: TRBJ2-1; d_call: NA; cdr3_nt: TGTGCCAGCTCACCACGGGCGTTAGCGGCTGACTACAATGAGCAGTTCTTC; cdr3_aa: CASSPRALAADYNEQFF
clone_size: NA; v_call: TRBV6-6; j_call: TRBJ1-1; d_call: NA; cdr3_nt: TGTGCCAGCAGTTACTCCTGGGCGCTGGGCACTGAAGCTTTCTTT; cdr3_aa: CASSYSWALGTEAFF
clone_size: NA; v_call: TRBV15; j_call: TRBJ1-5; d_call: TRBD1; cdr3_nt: TGTGCCACCAGCAGAGATACAGGGGCTCAGCCCCAGCATTTT; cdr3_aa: CATSRDTGAQPQHF
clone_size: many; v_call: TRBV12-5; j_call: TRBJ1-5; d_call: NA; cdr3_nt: TGTGCTAGTGGTTTGGTTCCAATCGACAGCAATCAGCCCCAGCATTTT; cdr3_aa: CASGLVPIDSNQPQHF
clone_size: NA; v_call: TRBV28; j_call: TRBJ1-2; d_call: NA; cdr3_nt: TGTGCCAGCAGAGGGGACATCCTCGGTGGCTACACCTTC; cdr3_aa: CASRGDILGGYTF
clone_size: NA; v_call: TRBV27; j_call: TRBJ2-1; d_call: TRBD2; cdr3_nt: TGTGCCAGCAGTTTTCTAGCGGGAGGGGCCAATGAGCAGTTCTTC; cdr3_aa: CASSFLAGGANEQFF
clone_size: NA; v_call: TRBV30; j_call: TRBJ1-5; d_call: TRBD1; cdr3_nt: TGTGCCTGGAGTGTAGGGGACAGGATTCTTCATCAGCCCCAGCATTTT; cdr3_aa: CAWSVGDRILHQPQHF
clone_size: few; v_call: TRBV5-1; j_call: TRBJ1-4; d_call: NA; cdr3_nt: TGCGCCAGCAGCCCGGGTGCTTCATTGGGGAAAGAAAAACTGTTTTTT; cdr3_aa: CASSPGASLGKEKLFF
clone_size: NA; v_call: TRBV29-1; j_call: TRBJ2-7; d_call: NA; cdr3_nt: TGCAGCGCCTCGGGACGGAAGACCTACGAGCAGTACTTC; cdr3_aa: CSASGRKTYEQYF
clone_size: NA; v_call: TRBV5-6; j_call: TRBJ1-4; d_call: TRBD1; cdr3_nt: TGTGCCAGCAGCGACGTCCGGACAGGGGGGAGGGAAAAACTGTTTTTT; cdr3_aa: CASSDVRTGGREKLFF
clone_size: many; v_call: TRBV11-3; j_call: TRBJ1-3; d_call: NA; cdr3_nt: TGTGCCAGCAGCTTAGGTGGTCGCGGAAACACCATATATTTT; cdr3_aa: CASSLGGRGNTIYF
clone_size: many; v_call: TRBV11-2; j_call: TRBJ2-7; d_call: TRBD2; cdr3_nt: TGTGCCAGCACTCTAGTAGCGGGTTACGAGCAGTACTTC; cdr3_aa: CASTLVAGYEQYF
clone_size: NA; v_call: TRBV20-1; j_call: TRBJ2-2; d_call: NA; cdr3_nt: TGCAGTGCTAGAGATGGCAGACAGGACACCGGGGAGCTGTTTTTT; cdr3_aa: CSARDGRQDTGELFF
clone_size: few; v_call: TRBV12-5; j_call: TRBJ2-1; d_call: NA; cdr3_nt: TGTGCTAGTGGTTTGTTAGATGAGCAGTTCTTC; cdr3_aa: CASGLLDEQFF
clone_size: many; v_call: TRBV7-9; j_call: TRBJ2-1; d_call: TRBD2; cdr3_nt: TGTGCCAGCAGCTCCACAGCGGGAGGTATCTACAATGAGCAGTTCTTC; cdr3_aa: CASSSTAGGIYNEQFF
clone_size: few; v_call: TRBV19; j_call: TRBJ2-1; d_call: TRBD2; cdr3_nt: TGTGCCAGTAGTATAAGTGGACTAGCGGCCTCCTACAATGAGCAGTTCTTC; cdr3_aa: CASSISGLAASYNEQFF
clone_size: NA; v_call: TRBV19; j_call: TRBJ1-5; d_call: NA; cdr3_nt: TGTGCCAGTAGTGTCCGGGACATAAATCAGCCCCAGCATTTT; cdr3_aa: CASSVRDINQPQHF
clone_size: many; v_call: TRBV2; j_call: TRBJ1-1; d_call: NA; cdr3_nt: TGTGCCAGCAGTGAACGGGGTAGTACTGAAGCTTTCTTT; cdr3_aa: CASSERGSTEAFF
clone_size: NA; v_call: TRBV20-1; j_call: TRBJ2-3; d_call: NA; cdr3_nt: TGCAGTGCTAGAGATGTATATAGAGATACGCAGTATTTT; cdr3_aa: CSARDVYRDTQYF
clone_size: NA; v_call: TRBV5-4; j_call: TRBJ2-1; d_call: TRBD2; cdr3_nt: TGTGCCAGCAGCTTGTTAGGACTAGCGAGCAATGAGCAGTTCTTC; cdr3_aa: CASSLLGLASNEQFF
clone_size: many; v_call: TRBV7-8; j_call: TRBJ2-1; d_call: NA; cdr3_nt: TGTGCCAGCAGCTTAGCCGGGGCGAGCAATGAGCAGTTCTTC; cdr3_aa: CASSLAGASNEQFF
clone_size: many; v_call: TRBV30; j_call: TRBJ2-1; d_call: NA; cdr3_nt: TGTGCCTGGACTAGGCCATTAACTGAGCAGTTCTTC; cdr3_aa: CAWTRPLTEQFF
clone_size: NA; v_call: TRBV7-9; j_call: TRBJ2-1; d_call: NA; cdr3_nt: TGTGCCAGCAGCTTAACGGCTGATCCCTACAATGAGCAGTTCTTC; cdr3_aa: CASSLTADPYNEQFF
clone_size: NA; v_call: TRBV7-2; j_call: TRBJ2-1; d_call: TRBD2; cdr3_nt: TGTGCCAGCAGCAGACTTGGGACTAGCGGCTCCCGGGCCGGCAATGAGCAGTTCTTC; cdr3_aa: CASSRLGTSGSRAGNEQFF
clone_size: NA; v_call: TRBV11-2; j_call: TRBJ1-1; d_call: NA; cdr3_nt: TGTGCCACCACGGACCAACCTGCGGGCGCTGAAGCTTTCTTT; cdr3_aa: CATTDQPAGAEAFF
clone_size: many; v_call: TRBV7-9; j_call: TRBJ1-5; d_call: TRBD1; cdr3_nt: TGTGCCAGCAGCTCGACAGGGGTGAATCAGCCCCAGCATTTT; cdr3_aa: CASSSTGVNQPQHF
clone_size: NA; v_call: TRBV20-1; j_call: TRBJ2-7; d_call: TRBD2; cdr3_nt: TGCAGTGCTAGCGGGAGGGCCTTAGAGCAGTACTTC; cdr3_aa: CSASGRALEQYF
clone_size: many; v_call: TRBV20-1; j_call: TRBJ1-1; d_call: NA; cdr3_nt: TGCAGTGCTAGAGATCAAGCGTCGGGCCCGGCGGGGACTGAAGCTTTCTTT; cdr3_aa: CSARDQASGPAGTEAFF
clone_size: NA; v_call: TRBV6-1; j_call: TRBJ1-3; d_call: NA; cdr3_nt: TGTGCCACCTTAGAAGACAGCTCTGGAAACACCATATATTTT; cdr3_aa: CATLEDSSGNTIYF
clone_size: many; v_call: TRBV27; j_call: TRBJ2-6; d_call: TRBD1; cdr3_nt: TGTGCCAGCAGTTCCTCCGGGACAGGTCCTGGGGCCAACGTCCTGACTTTC; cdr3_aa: CASSSSGTGPGANVLTF
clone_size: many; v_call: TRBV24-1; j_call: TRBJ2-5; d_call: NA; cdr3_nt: TGTGCCACCCCTCAGCTCCAAGAGACCCAGTACTTC; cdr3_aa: CATPQLQETQYF
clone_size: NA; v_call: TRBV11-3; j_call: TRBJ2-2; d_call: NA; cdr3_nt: TGTGCCAGCAGCTCAAGAGCGGGCACCGGGGAGCTGTTTTTT; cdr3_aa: CASSSRAGTGELFF
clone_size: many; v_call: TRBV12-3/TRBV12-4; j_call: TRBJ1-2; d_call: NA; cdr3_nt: TGTGCCAGCACCTCACTCGGAGGGCCTGGCTACACCTTC; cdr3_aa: CASTSLGGPGYTF
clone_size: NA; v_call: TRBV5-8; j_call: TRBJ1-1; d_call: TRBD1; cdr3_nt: TGTGCCAGCAGCGCGGGACAGACGAACACTGAAGCTTTCTTT; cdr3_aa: CASSAGQTNTEAFF
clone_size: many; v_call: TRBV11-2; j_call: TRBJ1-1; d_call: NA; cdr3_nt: TGTGCCAGCAGCCCTCAGGGATATGAAGCTTTCTTT; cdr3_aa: CASSPQGYEAFF
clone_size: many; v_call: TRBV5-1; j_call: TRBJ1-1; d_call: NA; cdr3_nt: TGCGCCAGCAGCTTAACAGTGAACACTGAAGCTTTCTTT; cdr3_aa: CASSLTVNTEAFF
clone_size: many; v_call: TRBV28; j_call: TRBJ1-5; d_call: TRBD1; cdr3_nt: TGTGCCAGCAGTTTATCTGACAGGGGGTGGAATCAGCCCCAGCATTTT; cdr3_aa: CASSLSDRGWNQPQHF
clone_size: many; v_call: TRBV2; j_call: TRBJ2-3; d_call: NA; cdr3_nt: TGTGCCAGCAGTGACGTCCGTGGAGGGGATACGCAGTATTTT; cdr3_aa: CASSDVRGGDTQYF
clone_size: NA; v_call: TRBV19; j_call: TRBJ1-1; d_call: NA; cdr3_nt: TGTGCCAGTAGTATAGATGGGCCCACTGAAGCTTTCTTT; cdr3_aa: CASSIDGPTEAFF
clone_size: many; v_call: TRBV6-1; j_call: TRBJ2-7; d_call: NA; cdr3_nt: TGTGCCAGCAGTGCTCCCAGGGGCGAGGGTTCCTACGAGCAGTACTTC; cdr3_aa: CASSAPRGEGSYEQYF
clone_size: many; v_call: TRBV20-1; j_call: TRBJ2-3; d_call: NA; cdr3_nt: TGCAGTGCTAGAGATCGCACCGCCAGCACAGATACGCAGTATTTT; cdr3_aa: CSARDRTASTDTQYF
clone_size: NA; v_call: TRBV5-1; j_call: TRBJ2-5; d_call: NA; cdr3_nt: TGCGCCAGCAGCTTGGACAGTAACCAAGAGACCCAGTACTTC; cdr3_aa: CASSLDSNQETQYF